This TCR beta chain was identified during a study of CD8 T cells in ankylosing spondylitis. General observations from the study: A TCR beta motif of 7 or 8 highly homologous variants appeared characteristic of ankylosing spondylitis blood.

This CDR3 comprises 15 residues. CDR1 and CDR2 from the germline V gene are SGHTA and FQGNSA. V lost 5 bases, J lost 5 bases, and 7 bases stayed unmatched. With regard to this clonotype: What it recognizes is unknown.

TCRdb itself ran the 5' RACE reads through MiXCR, one entry per CDR3 protein. Among about 840,000 distinct CDR3 sequences listed, roughly 12% were seen once. The sequence was collected from a male donor with ankylosing spondylitis. The genes are TRBV7-2 and TRBJ2-3; 10 nucleotides agree with TRBD1. Specimen: blood, either unsorted or a sorted T cell fraction (not recorded which). In DNA form, the CDR3 reads TGTGCCAGCAGCCCATGGACAGGGGGGATAGATACGCAGTATTTT. Its translation is CASSPWTGGIDTQYF.